A single sample gave rise to the 3 T cell receptor beta chains below, sequenced in a study of blood T cell repertoires in COVID-19. The protocol was immunoSEQ multiplex PCR, while the TCRdb copy is restricted to in-frame clones and leaves out a portion. The sample lists under 150,000 clones, 84% seen once, with under 10% in the top ten. The specimen was peripheral blood. The receptors originated from a woman aged 80 or over in a cohort sampled during active or convalescent COVID-19.

This clone was seen just once. The V gene is TRBV28, the J gene TRBJ2-2, with TRBD2 matching over 14 bases. The V gene's germline CDR1 is MDHEN and CDR2 SYDVKM. This CDR3 is 18 amino acids long. With V trimmed by 3 bases and J by 2 bases, 5 bases remained unmatched. CDR3 protein: CASSLGTSGGLNTGELFF. For the CDR3, the DNA is TGTGCCAGCAGTTTGGGGACTAGCGGGGGCCTAAACACCGGGGAGCTGTTTTTT.

The chain links TRBV6-5 to TRBJ2-3; tentative D call: TRBD1 (6 bases). CDR3 size: 13 residues. Germline V gives CDR1 MNHEY, CDR2 SVGAGI. Trimming cost V 2 bases and J 7 bases, with 10 bases left between them. CDR3 sequence: CASSYGQGNTQYF. The CDR3 DNA reads TGTGCCAGCAGTTACGGCCAGGGGAATACGCAGTATTTT.

V and J are TRBV4-1 and TRBJ1-5; TRBD1 agrees at 10 bases. CDR3 size: 17 residues. CDR1 is MGHRA and CDR2 is YSYEKL in the germline V gene. The trim removed 1 base at V and 2 bases at J, leaving 5 bases unmatched. CDR3 coding DNA: TGCGCCAGCAGCCAAGTGTCCGGGACAGGGGGCAATCAGCCCCAGCATTTT. Its translation is CASSQVSGTGGNQPQHF.